The text below deals with one TCR beta chain. The specificity of this receptor is unknown. No base qualities exist here, and no much larger clone lies one base off it. From its cysteine to its phenylalanine, the CDR3 spans 14 amino acids. The entry retains the CDR3 DNA only, 42 bases that are in frame from base 1. V trim: 4 bases; J trim: 13 bases; unmatched bases: 12. CDR1 and CDR2, per the germline V gene (reference sequence), are SEHNR and FQNEAQ. The source of the sample is a study of blood T cell repertoires in COVID-19 (dated by TCRdb to the early 2020s). For the wider study: The collaborator samples originated in the United States, Italy and Spain and spanned the acute and convalescent phases of COVID-19. The repertoires were released in a freely available public database meant as a resource for research on the immune response to SARS-CoV-2. HLA class I and class II types, where available, came from metadata supplied by the sample provider rather than from assay-based typing. Deeply sampled blood TCRbeta repertoires from subjects exposed to, actively infected with, or recovered from COVID-19 were included in the dataset. The samples were drawn from two sources: the first 160 participants of the ongoing ImmuneRACE study, and 1,254 subjects contributed by 6 global collaborators. The prospective study material was composed of cDNA or gDNA derived from T cells, B-cell-depleted T cells, or PBMCs. The sample metadata nearly always contained a de-identified subject ID, COVID-19 status, age in years and sex.

In Seattle, one collaborating source enrolled patients while the infection was active and tracked those patients longitudinally over the course of disease. Collaborating institutions collected whole blood in K2EDTA tubes following their own protocols. Collaborator samples were shipped for TCRbeta analysis as frozen whole blood, isolated PBMCs, or DNA extracted from either sample type. The investigation overall reported the following: The amount of clinical and demographic metadata varied by source and participant and was provided uncurated.

TCRbeta CDR3 regions were amplified from genomic DNA by means of the immunoSEQ Assay, a bias-controlled multiplex PCR. Per the authors' processing: The number of nucleated cells in each sample was estimated from the amplification of reference gene primers within the assay. To quantify the absolute abundance of each unique TCRbeta CDR3 rearrangement, sequence reads were collapsed and filtered. Productive Simpson clonality was computed per sample as the square root of Simpson's diversity index over productive rearrangements. In its TCRdb copy, this immuneACCESS table keeps in-frame sequences only and misses some clones. Where compared with another copy, unresolved V genes explain less than half of these, and the others have no known cause. That table is the source of V, J and clone size, and D and trimming were worked out from the DNA. A total of more than 300,000 clones appear in this sample, approximately 90% of them only once. The ten top clones hold 1.5% to 2% of the sample.

Here the chain combines TRBV7-9 and TRBJ2-1, and 8 junction bases match TRBD1. The receptor's source is a woman in her twenties or thirties with COVID-19, enrolled during active disease. Sequencing used peripheral blood. The bases are TGTGCCAGCAGCTCCCGGGACAGGCGGGATACTCAGTTCTTC. It translates as CASSSRDRRDTQFF.